This T cell receptor (beta chain) derives from a study of graft-versus-host responses after intestinal transplantation. Study as a whole: Anti-thymocyte globulin induction was given to all recipients, followed by tacrolimus and steroids for 3 to 4 years.

A word on this clone: What it binds is unknown.

Using immunoSEQ multiplex PCR, the repertoire was profiled, and TCRdb retains in-frame clones only, with some absent. The table shows some 77,000 clones, with roughly 90% occurring only once. Study-level findings and limits: Elevated graft-versus-host to host-versus-graft clonal ratios in allografts were recorded for patients with graft-donor T cell macrochimerism. Early after transplant, HvG clones declined as circulating GvH clones peaked. GvH clones surfaced in recipient marrow, some emerging earlier in ileum or blood.

J gave up 6 bases and V 2 bases, and 5 bases lay outside the gene matches. The germline V gene has CDR1 SNHLY and CDR2 FYNNEI. The CDR3 extends over 15 amino acids. J is TRBJ1-5 and V is TRBV2, with TRBD1 matching over 9 bases. Source: PBMCs, taken 98 days after intestinal transplantation. The TCR sequence derives from a human patient who received an intestinal transplant, so some T cells may come from the graft donor. In nucleotides, the CDR3 is TGTGCCAGCAGTGAACGAACAGGGGGCAGTCAGCCCCAGCATTTT. Translating gives CASSERTGGSQPQHF.